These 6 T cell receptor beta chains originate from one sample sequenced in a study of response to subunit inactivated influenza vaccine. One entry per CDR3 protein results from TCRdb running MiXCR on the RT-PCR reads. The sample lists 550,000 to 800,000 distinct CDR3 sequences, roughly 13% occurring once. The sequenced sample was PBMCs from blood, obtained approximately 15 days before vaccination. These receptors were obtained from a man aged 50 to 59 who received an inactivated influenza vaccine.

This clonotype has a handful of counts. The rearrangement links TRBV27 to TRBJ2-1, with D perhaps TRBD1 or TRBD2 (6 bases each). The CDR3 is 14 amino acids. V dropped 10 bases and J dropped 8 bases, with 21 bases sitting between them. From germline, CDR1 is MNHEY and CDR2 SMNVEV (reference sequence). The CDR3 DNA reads TGTGCCACCCAATTGACTTGGGGGGCACATGAGCAGTTCTTC. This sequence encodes CATQLTWGAHEQFF.

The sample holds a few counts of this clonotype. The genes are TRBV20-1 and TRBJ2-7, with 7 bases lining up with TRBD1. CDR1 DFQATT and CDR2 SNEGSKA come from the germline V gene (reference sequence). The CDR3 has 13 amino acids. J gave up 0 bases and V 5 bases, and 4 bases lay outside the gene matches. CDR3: CSASDRSSYEQYF. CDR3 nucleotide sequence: TGCAGTGCTTCGGACAGGAGCTCCTACGAGCAGTACTTC.

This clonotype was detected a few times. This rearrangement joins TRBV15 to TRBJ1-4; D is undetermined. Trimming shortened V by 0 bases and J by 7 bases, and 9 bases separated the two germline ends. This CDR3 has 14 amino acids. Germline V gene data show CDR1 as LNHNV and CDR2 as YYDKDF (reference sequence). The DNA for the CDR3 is TGTGCCACCAGCAGAGATTTATCCAGTGAAAAACTGTTTTTT. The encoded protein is CATSRDLSSEKLFF.

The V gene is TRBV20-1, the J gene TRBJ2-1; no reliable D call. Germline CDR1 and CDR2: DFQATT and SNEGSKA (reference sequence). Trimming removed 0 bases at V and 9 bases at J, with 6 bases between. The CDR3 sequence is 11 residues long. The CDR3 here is CSARDDTEQFF. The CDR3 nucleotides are TGCAGTGCTAGAGACGACACTGAGCAGTTCTTC.

The CDR3 DNA is TGTGCCAGCAGCTTAGGAGTTGCCAGAGAGATCTATGGCTACACCTTC. This codes for CASSLGVAREIYGYTF. V usage is TRBV7-8 and J usage is TRBJ1-2; no reliable D call. Germline V gene lookup returns CDR1 SGHVS and CDR2 FQNEAQ. The V end lost 1 base, the J end lost 4 bases, and 16 bases lay between the germline ends. CDR3 length equals 16 residues.

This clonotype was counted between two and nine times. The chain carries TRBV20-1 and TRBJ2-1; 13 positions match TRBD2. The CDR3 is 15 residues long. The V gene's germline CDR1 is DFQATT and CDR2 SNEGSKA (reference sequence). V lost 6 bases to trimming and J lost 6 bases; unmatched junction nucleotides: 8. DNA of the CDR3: TGCAGTGCGTTTAGTAGGACTAGCGGGAGCAATGAGCAGTTCTTC. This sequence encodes CSAFSRTSGSNEQFF.